This T cell receptor beta chain was identified during a study of T cell repertoires in cytomegalovirus infection. As for the study in general: Signatures in public TCR beta sequences pointed to both CMV infection and matching HLA type. Study-level results: Identification of carriers of CMV plus the relevant HLA was achieved through cumulative public TCR beta family frequency. Ex vivo responses were dominated by HLA-C-restricted CMV-specific TCR beta clonotypes.

Comments on this clonotype: The antigen remains undetermined.

TCRdb reprocessed the reads with MiXCR, giving one entry per CDR3 protein. This table has fewer than 900,000 distinct CDR3 sequences, roughly 29% appearing once. The sample consisted of cultured CD8+ T cells from PBMCs, taken from culture after CMV antigen stimulation. This sequence was found in a human donor in good health (CMV status not recorded). Some clones in this sample may be carry-over from other donors' samples.

CDR3 DNA sequence: TGTGCCAGCAGCTCCGCGGGAAGGGGCGCGGGATACGAGCAGTACTTC. It is translated as CASSSAGRGAGYEQYF. The chain uses TRBV5-4 and TRBJ2-7, with D possibly being TRBD2 (6 bases). This CDR3 is built from 16 residues. Trimming removed 3 bases at V and 4 bases at J, with 20 bases between. CDR1 and CDR2 from the germline V gene are SGHNT and YYREEE (reference sequence).